This T cell receptor (beta chain) derives from a study of T cell responses to AZD1222 COVID-19 vaccine. The junction had 0 bases not matched to a gene; V was cut back by 3 bases and J by 4 bases. Germline CDR1 and CDR2: SGDLS and YYNGEE. CDR3 length: 14 amino acids. This table comes from immunoSEQ multiplex PCR, and its TCRdb copy is limited to in-frame clones, with some not included. There are around 130,000 clones in the sample; 80% to 90% occur only once, and roughly a tenth lies in the top ten. The receptor comes from an adult who received the AZD1222 COVID-19 vaccine. Sequenced material: peripheral blood, taken 28 days after the second AZD1222 dose. This chain connects TRBV9 to TRBJ2-3; 12 nucleotides align to TRBD2. The CDR3 DNA reads TGTGCCAGCAGCGCTAGCGGGGGGGCAGATACGCAGTATTTT. Its translation is CASSASGGADTQYF.